The clone carrying this TCR beta chain was seen many times. The sample belongs to a study of T-cell reconstitution after alpha-beta-depleted transplantation in children. Using unique molecular identifiers, the investigators prepared the TCRbeta library. TCRdb independently ran MiXCR on the PCR reads; one entry per CDR3 protein. The sample lists under 300,000 distinct CDR3 sequences, approximately 10% seen once, with around 20% in the top ten. This specimen consisted of peripheral blood, obtained 180 days after TCRalphabeta/CD19-depleted stem cell transplant. The receptor's source is a male patient aged 2 to 10 who had a stem cell transplant for chronic granulomatous disease, so the T cells may come from the graft donor.

In DNA form, the CDR3 reads TGCAGTCCCCGTGCCTCCGGGACCCCTGGTGCAGATACGCAGTATTTT. This gives the protein CSPRASGTPGADTQYF. The V and J genes are TRBV20-1 and TRBJ2-3; D tentatively reads TRBD1 or TRBD2 (5 bases each). The germline V gene encodes CDR1 DFQATT and CDR2 SNEGSKA (reference sequence). CDR3 size: 16 residues. The V gene lost 8 bases and the J gene lost 4 bases, with 25 bases spanning the gap.